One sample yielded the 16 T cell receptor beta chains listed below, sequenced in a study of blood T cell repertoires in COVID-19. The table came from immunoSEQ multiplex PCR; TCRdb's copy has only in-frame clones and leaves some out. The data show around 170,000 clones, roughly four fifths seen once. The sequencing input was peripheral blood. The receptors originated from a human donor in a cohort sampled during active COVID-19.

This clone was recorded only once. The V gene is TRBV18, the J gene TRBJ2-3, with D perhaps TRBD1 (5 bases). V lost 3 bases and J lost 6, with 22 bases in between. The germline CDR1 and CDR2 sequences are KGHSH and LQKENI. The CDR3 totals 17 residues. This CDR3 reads CASSPSRRSGAVDTQYF. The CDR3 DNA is TGTGCCAGCTCACCCTCCCGACGTAGTGGGGCAGTGGATACGCAGTATTTT.

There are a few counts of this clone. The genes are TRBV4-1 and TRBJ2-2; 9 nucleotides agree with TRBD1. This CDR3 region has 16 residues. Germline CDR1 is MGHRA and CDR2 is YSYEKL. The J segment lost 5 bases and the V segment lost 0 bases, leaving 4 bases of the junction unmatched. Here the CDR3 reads CASSQDGQGTTGELFF. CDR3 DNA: TGCGCCAGCAGCCAAGATGGACAGGGGACAACCGGGGAGCTGTTTTTT.

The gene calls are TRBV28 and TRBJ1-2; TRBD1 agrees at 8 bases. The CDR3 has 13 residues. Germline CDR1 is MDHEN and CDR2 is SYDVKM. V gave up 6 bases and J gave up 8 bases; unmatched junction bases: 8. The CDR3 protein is CASSPDRGRGYTF. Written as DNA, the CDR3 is TGTGCCAGCAGCCCCGACAGGGGAAGAGGCTACACCTTC.

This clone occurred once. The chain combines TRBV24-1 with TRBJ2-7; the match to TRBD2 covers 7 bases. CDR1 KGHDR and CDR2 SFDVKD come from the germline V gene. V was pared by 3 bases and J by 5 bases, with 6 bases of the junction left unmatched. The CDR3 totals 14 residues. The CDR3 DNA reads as TGTGCCACCAGTGATGCCGGGAGGTTTAACGAGCAGTACTTC. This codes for CATSDAGRFNEQYF.

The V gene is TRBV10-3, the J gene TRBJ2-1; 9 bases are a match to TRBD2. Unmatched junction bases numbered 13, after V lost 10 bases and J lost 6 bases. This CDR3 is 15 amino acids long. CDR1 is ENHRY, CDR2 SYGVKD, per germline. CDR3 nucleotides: TGTGCCAACGATGAACTAGCGGGCGGGAGCAATGAGCAGTTCTTC. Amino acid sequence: CANDELAGGSNEQFF.

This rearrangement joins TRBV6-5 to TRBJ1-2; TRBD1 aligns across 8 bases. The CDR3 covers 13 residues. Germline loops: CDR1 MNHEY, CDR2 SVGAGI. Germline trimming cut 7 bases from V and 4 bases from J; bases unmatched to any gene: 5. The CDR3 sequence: CASTPTGAYGYTF. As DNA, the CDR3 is TGTGCCAGCACCCCGACAGGGGCCTATGGCTACACCTTC.

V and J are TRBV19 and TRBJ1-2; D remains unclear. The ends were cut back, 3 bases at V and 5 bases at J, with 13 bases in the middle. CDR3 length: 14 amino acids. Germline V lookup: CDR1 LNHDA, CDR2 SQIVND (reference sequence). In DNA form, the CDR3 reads TGTGCCAGTAGTATGGAGGGCGTCCTATATGGCTACACCTTC. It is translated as CASSMEGVLYGYTF.

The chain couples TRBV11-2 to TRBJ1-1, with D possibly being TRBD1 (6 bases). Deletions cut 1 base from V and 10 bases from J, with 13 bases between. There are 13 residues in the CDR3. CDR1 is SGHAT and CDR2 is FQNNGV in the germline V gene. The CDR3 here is CASSLVTGPIAFF. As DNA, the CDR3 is TGTGCCAGCAGCTTAGTGACAGGACCCATAGCTTTCTTT.

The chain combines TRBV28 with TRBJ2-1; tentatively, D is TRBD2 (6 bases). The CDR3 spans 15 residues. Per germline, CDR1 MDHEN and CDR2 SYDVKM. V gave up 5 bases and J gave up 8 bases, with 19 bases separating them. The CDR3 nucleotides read TGTGCCAGCAGTATCCCGGGACTCGGAGGGTATGAGCAGTTCTTC. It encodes CASSIPGLGGYEQFF.

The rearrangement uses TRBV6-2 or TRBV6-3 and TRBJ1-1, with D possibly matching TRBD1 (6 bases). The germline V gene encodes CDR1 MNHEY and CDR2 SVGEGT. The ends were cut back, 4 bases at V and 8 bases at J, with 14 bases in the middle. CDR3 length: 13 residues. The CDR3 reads CASSSQGQTEAFF. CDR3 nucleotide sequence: TGTGCCAGCAGTTCACAGGGTCAGACCGAAGCTTTCTTT.

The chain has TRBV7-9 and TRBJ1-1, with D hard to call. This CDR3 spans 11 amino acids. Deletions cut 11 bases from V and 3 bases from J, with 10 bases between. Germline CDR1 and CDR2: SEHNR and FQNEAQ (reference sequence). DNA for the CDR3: TGTGCCTCTACTGGAGACACTGAAGCTTTCTTT. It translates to CASTGDTEAFF.

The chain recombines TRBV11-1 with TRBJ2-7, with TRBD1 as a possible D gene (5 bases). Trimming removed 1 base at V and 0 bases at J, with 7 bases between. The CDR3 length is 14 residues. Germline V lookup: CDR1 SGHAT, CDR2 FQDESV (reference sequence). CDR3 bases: TGTGCCAGCAGCTTAGACAGGTCCTCCTACGAGCAGTACTTC. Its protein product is CASSLDRSSYEQYF.

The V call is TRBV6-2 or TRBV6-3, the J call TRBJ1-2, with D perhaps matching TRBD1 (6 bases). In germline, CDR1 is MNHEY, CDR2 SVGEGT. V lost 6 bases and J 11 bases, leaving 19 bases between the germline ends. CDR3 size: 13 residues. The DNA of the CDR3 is TGTGCCAGCAGCCGATCCCGACAGGTGGCTTACACCTTC. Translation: CASSRSRQVAYTF.

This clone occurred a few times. The CDR3 protein is CASSVLAGGYEQYF. DNA of the CDR3: TGTGCCAGCAGTGTACTAGCGGGAGGCTACGAGCAGTACTTC. The chain carries TRBV25-1 and TRBJ2-7; 12 positions agree with TRBD2. Unmatched junction bases numbered 1, after V lost 4 bases and J lost 3 bases. The germline V gene encodes CDR1 MGHDK and CDR2 SYGVNS. This CDR3 is 14 amino acids long.

CDR3 nucleotides: TGTGCCAGCAGCCAAGATCGCCTAAAAACTGAGGGAAAACTGTTTTTT. Its protein is CASSQDRLKTEGKLFF. The chain couples TRBV3-1 (or the pseudogene TRBV3-2) to TRBJ1-4, with D uncertain. Trimming shortened V by 0 bases and J by 10 bases, and 18 bases separated the two germline ends. The CDR3 has 16 amino acids. In germline, CDR1 is LGHDT, CDR2 YNNKEL (reference sequence).

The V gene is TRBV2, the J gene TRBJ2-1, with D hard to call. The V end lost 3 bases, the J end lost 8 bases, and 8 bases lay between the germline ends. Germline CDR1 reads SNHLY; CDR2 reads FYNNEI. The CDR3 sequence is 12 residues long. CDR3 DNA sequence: TGTGCCAGCAGTGATGGGCACGATGAGCAGTTCTTC. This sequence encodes CASSDGHDEQFF.